These 31 T cell receptor beta chains originate from one sample sequenced in a study of T-cell memory formation after mild COVID-19 (dated by TCRdb to 2020 to 2023). The receptor library was made with 5' RACE. TCRdb lists the instrument as Illumina NovaSeq 6000. TCRdb ran its own pipeline on the public reads, namely fastp trimming at Q25 and MiXCR clone calling, and kept in-frame beta chains. Duplicate CDR3 protein sequences are folded into a single record with the most common DNA and genes. The sample yields more than 25,000 distinct CDR3 sequences; about 16% were counted once. Clones ranked in the top ten supply over 1.1% of the sample. Sample: PBMCs or a T cell subset sorted from them (not recorded which). The receptors derive from an adult who had mild COVID-19 (a few samples of this study predate the infection). The sample titles of this study are shuffled in the database, so cell type and time point are left out.

For the CDR3, the DNA is TGTGCCAGCAGCTTGGCAGGGTCACCACAAGAGACCCAGTACTTC. Translation gives CASSLAGSPQETQYF. The chain combines TRBV5-4 with TRBJ2-5, with D perhaps TRBD1 (5 bases). CDR1 SGHNT and CDR2 YYREEE come from the germline V gene (reference sequence). The CDR3 covers 15 residues. The V end lost 0 bases, the J end lost 2 bases, and 11 bases lay between the germline ends.

The table lists this clonotype with many counts. V usage is TRBV14 and J usage is TRBJ2-1; no clear D. The ends were cut back, 0 bases at V and 8 bases at J, with 8 bases in the middle. CDR1 and CDR2 (germline): SGHDN, FVKESK. This CDR3 region has 13 residues. For the CDR3, the DNA is TGTGCCAGCAGCCAAGACAGTTCGCATGAGCAGTTCTTC. It codes for CASSQDSSHEQFF.

This clonotype came up many times. The V and J genes are TRBV20-1 and TRBJ2-1; D not certain. V was shortened by 6 bases and J by 3 bases, with 6 bases between the two germline ends. Per germline, CDR1 DFQATT and CDR2 SNEGSKA (reference sequence). The length of the CDR3 is 11 residues. This CDR3 is CSAPDYNEQFF. The CDR3 DNA follows: TGCAGTGCCCCGGACTACAATGAGCAGTTCTTC.

Remarks on this clonotype: A much larger clone is a single base away; this may be a read error. The J gene is TRBJ1-3, the V gene TRBV6-6; unclear D gene. The CDR3 runs 12 residues. The germline CDR1 and CDR2 sequences are MNHNY and SVGAGI (reference sequence). The CDR3 DNA sequence: TGTGACAGCAGTTATCGGGGAAACACCATATATTTT. Amino acids: CDSSYRGNTIYF.

Ten or more counts support this clonotype. The genes are TRBV6-6 and TRBJ2-3; possibly TRBD1 or TRBD2 for D (5 bases each). V was clipped by 4 bases and J by 9 bases, with 14 bases between them. CDR1 is MNHNY, CDR2 SVGAGI, per germline (reference sequence). This CDR3 comprises 13 residues. The CDR3 DNA is TGTGCCAGCAGTTTGAGCCCAGGGAGAACGCAGTATTTT. This gives the protein CASSLSPGRTQYF.

The chain has TRBV18 and TRBJ2-1, with D possibly matching TRBD1 (6 bases). The germline V and J ends were trimmed by 3 bases and 7 bases, with 10 bases remaining between them. Germline values: CDR1 KGHSH, CDR2 LQKENI. The length of the CDR3 is 13 residues. The CDR3 loop is CASSPRQENEQFF. The CDR3 region has the DNA TGTGCCAGCTCACCGCGACAGGAAAATGAGCAGTTCTTC.

This clonotype was counted at least ten times. This sequence joins TRBV30 and TRBJ2-3; no definite D call. Trimming pared 1 base from V and 6 bases from J, leaving 17 bases between. The length of the CDR3 is 15 residues. The germline CDR1 and CDR2 sequences are GTSNPN and SVGIG (reference sequence). The CDR3 is CAWSASSKYLDTQYF. CDR3 DNA sequence: TGTGCCTGGAGTGCTAGTTCAAAATACCTCGATACGCAGTATTTT. Using reference TRBV30 and TRBJ2-3 for the parts outside the CDR3, the full variable domain is SQTIHQWPATLVQPVGSPLSLECTVEGTSNPNLYWYRQAAGRGLQLLFYSVGIGQISSEVPQNLSASRPQDRQFILSSKKLLLSDSGFYLCAWSASSKYLDTQYFGPGTRLTVL.

This clonotype was detected ten times or more. The chain joins TRBV5-1 to TRBJ2-5, with 8 bases matching TRBD1. CDR1 SGHRS and CDR2 YFSETQ come from the germline V gene. CDR3 length: 14 residues. V gave up 4 bases and J gave up 5 bases; unmatched junction bases: 7. The CDR3 DNA follows: TGCGCCAGCAGCGCACAGGGGGTCGGGGAGACCCAGTACTTC. This encodes CASSAQGVGETQYF.

The CDR3 is CASSYVGVTEAFF. The CDR3 region has the DNA TGTGCCAGCAGTTACGTAGGGGTCACTGAAGCTTTCTTT. The J gene is TRBJ1-1, the V gene TRBV6-2 or TRBV6-3; a possible D gene is TRBD1 (5 bases). Looked up from germline, CDR1 is MNHEY and CDR2 is SVGEGT. The V and J ends lost 2 bases and 4 bases respectively, with 8 bases between them. CDR3 length: 13 residues.

This clonotype was observed a handful of times. This chain uses TRBV11-2 with TRBJ1-1; maybe TRBD1 (5 bases). The V gene's germline CDR1 is SGHAT and CDR2 FQNNGV. The V and J ends lost 0 bases and 6 bases respectively, with 14 bases between them. The CDR3 contains 15 residues. CDR3 coding DNA: TGTGCCAGCAGCTTAGAAATGGGGGGGATCTCTGAAGCTTTCTTT. Translated, it gives CASSLEMGGISEAFF.

This clonotype was found many times. The gene calls are TRBV5-5 and TRBJ1-2; 8 bases align to TRBD1. CDR1 and CDR2 (germline): SGHKS, YYEKEE (reference sequence). There are 12 residues in the CDR3. J gave up 8 bases and V 4 bases, and 4 bases lay outside the gene matches. The CDR3: CASSRTGRGYTF. The CDR3 coding sequence is TGTGCCAGCAGCCGGACAGGGCGAGGCTACACCTTC.

The table lists this clonotype with many counts. This chain connects TRBV14 to TRBJ2-6; D uncertain. The CDR3 length is 15 residues. V gave up 0 bases and J gave up 0 bases, with 3 bases separating them. Germline-derived CDR1 and CDR2 are SGHDN and FVKESK. CDR3 nucleotide sequence: TGTGCCAGCAGCCAAGAATACTCTGGGGCCAACGTCCTGACTTTC. Translation gives CASSQEYSGANVLTF.

There are many counts of this clonotype. The rearrangement joins TRBV27 to TRBJ2-2; 8 bases match TRBD1. The germline gives CDR1 MNHEY, CDR2 SMNVEV (reference sequence). This CDR3 is built from 16 residues. The junction had 0 bases not matched to a gene; V was cut back by 0 bases and J by 0 bases. CDR3 in amino acids: CASSLSGQANTGELFF. The CDR3, as DNA: TGTGCCAGCAGTTTATCGGGACAGGCGAACACCGGGGAGCTGTTTTTT.

This clonotype was observed many times. The J gene is TRBJ2-7, the V gene TRBV24-1, with 7 bases that match TRBD2. The germline gives CDR1 KGHDR, CDR2 SFDVKD. The CDR3 covers 14 residues. Trimming at V came to 3 bases and at J to 4 bases, leaving 5 bases not matched to a gene. The CDR3: CATSDPREEYEQYF. The CDR3 nucleotides are TGTGCCACCAGTGATCCTCGGGAGGAGTACGAGCAGTACTTC.

J is TRBJ2-2 and V is TRBV4-1; 9 bases agree with TRBD2. This CDR3 has 19 residues. After removal of 1 base from V and 0 bases from J, the junction contained 9 bases not matched to a gene. CDR1 is MGHRA and CDR2 is YSYEKL in the germline V gene. The CDR3 loop reads CASSQGGASGVSNTGELFF. The CDR3 DNA sequence: TGCGCCAGCAGCCAAGGTGGGGCTAGCGGGGTCTCGAACACCGGGGAGCTGTTTTTT.

Many counts were recorded for this clonotype. The chain links TRBV6-2 or TRBV6-3 to TRBJ2-3; D remains unclear. The germline V gene has CDR1 MNHEY and CDR2 SVGEGT. V gave up 6 bases and J gave up 4 bases, with 8 bases separating them. This CDR3 comprises 12 residues. This CDR3 is CASRSPADTQYF. The CDR3 nucleotides are TGTGCCAGCAGATCTCCCGCAGATACGCAGTATTTT.

This clonotype is termed medium-sized. The rearrangement uses TRBV7-9 and TRBJ2-5; weak D call: TRBD2 (6 bases). The V end lost 5 bases, the J end lost 2 bases, and 12 bases lay between the germline ends. Germline V gene sequence: CDR1 SEHNR, CDR2 FQNEAQ (reference sequence). This CDR3 region has 14 residues. The CDR3 protein is CASSRGTLQETQYF. The CDR3 DNA follows: TGTGCCAGCAGCAGAGGGACTCTTCAAGAGACCCAGTACTTC.

The V and J genes are TRBV4-1 and TRBJ1-1; a weak D match, TRBD1 (5 bases). Germline values: CDR1 MGHRA, CDR2 YSYEKL. This CDR3 is 13 amino acids long. V was trimmed by 8 bases and J by 0 bases, leaving 10 bases between them. CDR3 protein: CASRDPMNTEAFF. For the CDR3, the DNA is TGCGCCAGCCGGGACCCCATGAACACTGAAGCTTTCTTT.

The chain employs TRBV3-1 and TRBJ2-7, with 10 bases matching TRBD2. The CDR3 covers 14 residues. CDR1 is LGHDT and CDR2 is YNNKEL in the germline V gene (reference sequence). V was pared by 7 bases and J by 2 bases, with 5 bases of the junction left unmatched. The CDR3 loop reads CASNPGLAPYEQYF. The DNA of the CDR3 is TGTGCCAGCAACCCGGGACTAGCGCCCTACGAGCAGTACTTC.

This clonotype was observed many times. V gene TRBV18 combines with J gene TRBJ2-1; D is uncertain. This CDR3 is 13 amino acids long. V lost 4 bases, J lost 9 bases, and 13 bases lay in between. Per germline, CDR1 KGHSH and CDR2 LQKENI. CDR3 sequence (DNA): TGTGCCAGCTCACTAAGCTCTAGTACTGAGCAGTTCTTC. Translated, it gives CASSLSSSTEQFF.

This clonotype was detected many times. The chain joins TRBV7-3 to TRBJ2-6, with D uncertain. The CDR3 runs 18 residues. The germline V gene encodes CDR1 SGHTA and CDR2 FQGTGA. V was trimmed by 5 bases and J by 0 bases, leaving 17 bases between them. The CDR3 nucleotides are TGTGCCAGCAGCCCACGTGGGCGGAGACTCTCTGGGGCCAACGTCCTGACTTTC. Its translation is CASSPRGRRLSGANVLTF.

Ten or more counts support this clonotype. The V and J genes are TRBV11-3 and TRBJ2-5; tentatively, D is TRBD2 (5 bases). The CDR3 contains 14 residues. Germline assignment: CDR1 SGHNT and CDR2 YENEEA. The V end was cut by 5 bases, the J end by 3 bases, with 13 bases between. DNA of the CDR3: TGTGCCAGCAGCCGGGATAACAGCGAAGAGACCCAGTACTTC. Translating it yields CASSRDNSEETQYF.

The rearrangement links TRBV4-2 to TRBJ2-5; 12 bases line up with TRBD2. Germline trimming cut 1 base from V and 2 bases from J; bases unmatched to any gene: 11. The CDR3 has 19 amino acids. Germline CDR1 LGHNA, CDR2 YNFKEQ. CDR3 nucleotide sequence: TGTGCCAGCAGCCAAGTCCCCCTCACTCTAGCGGGGGGGCAAGAGACCCAGTACTTC. Encoded protein: CASSQVPLTLAGGQETQYF.

This clonotype has at least ten counts. The genes are TRBV12-3 or TRBV12-4 and TRBJ1-5; D uncertain. V was pared by 7 bases and J by 2 bases, with 9 bases between. The CDR3 totals 13 residues. The CDR3 loop reads CASTTAGNQPQHF. In DNA, the CDR3 is TGTGCCAGCACGACGGCGGGCAATCAGCCCCAGCATTTT.

At least ten counts were recorded for this clonotype. As DNA, the CDR3 is TGCGCCAGCAGCCAAGATATCCCGACAAGGGGGACCGGGGAGCTGTTTTTT. Its translation is CASSQDIPTRGTGELFF. The chain recombines TRBV4-3 with TRBJ2-2; D is possibly TRBD1 (6 bases). V gave up 0 bases and J gave up 5 bases, with 16 bases separating them. Germline V CDR1 and CDR2: LGHNA, YSLEER. This CDR3 has 17 residues.

This clonotype is deemed medium-sized. The genes are TRBV29-1 and TRBJ2-5, with D unclear. V was clipped by 2 bases and J by 1 base, with 8 bases between them. Germline values: CDR1 SQVTM, CDR2 ANQGSEA. This CDR3 region has 13 residues. The CDR3 loop reads CSVESGSQETQYF. In nucleotides, the CDR3 is TGCAGCGTTGAATCTGGCAGCCAAGAGACCCAGTACTTC.

This sequence joins TRBV29-1 and TRBJ2-5, with TRBD1 identical over 7 bases. The CDR3 has 13 residues. V trimming: 4 bases; J trimming: 3 bases; junction bases outside the gene matches: 5. In germline, CDR1 is SQVTM, CDR2 ANQGSEA. This CDR3 is CSVATGAEETQYF. The CDR3 DNA reads TGCAGCGTTGCAACAGGGGCTGAAGAGACCCAGTACTTC.

The genes are TRBV30 and TRBJ1-2, with 7 bases identical to TRBD1. The V gene end was trimmed by 1 base and the J gene end by 0 bases; junction bases not matched to a gene: 2. CDR1 and CDR2 from the germline V gene are GTSNPN and SVGIG (reference sequence). This CDR3 has 14 residues. In nucleotides, the CDR3 is TGTGCCTGGAGTGGGGACAGCACTAACTATGGCTACACCTTC. It specifies CAWSGDSTNYGYTF.

This clonotype was found many times. The chain recombines TRBV7-9 with TRBJ2-1, with 7 bases fitting TRBD1. J lost 2 bases, V lost 4 bases, and 5 bases had no gene match. Germline CDR1 and CDR2: SEHNR and FQNEAQ (reference sequence). CDR3 length: 15 residues. CDR3 bases: TGTGCCAGCAGCTCAGGGACAGCTACCTACAATGAGCAGTTCTTC. It yields the protein CASSSGTATYNEQFF.

In this sample, this clonotype turned up once. The junction differs from germline at one of its ends, possibly a read error. This chain uses TRBV23-1 with TRBJ2-5, with D unclear. TRBV23-1 is an open reading frame whose function is uncertain. The CDR3 is made up of 12 amino acids. The CDR3 DNA is TGCGCCGGCAGGCGACGCCAAGAGACCCAGTACTTC. Translated, it gives CAGRRRQETQYF.

The gene calls are TRBV21-1 and TRBJ2-7; no check of the table's D call, TRBD1, against the DNA was made. TRBV21-1 is given as a pseudogene. The CDR3 is 18 amino acids. CDR3 in DNA: TGTGCCAGCAGCAAATGGCTTGGAGACAAAAAACAGGGATACGAGCAGTACTTC. Residues: CASSKWLGDKKQGYEQYF.